Listed here are 14 T cell receptor beta chains from one sample, sequenced in a study of immune characteristics of hereditary and idiopathic chronic pancreatitis. The pancreas tissue came from patients undergoing total pancreatectomy with islet autotransplantation. Data came from immunoSEQ multiplex PCR; TCRdb stores just in-frame clones and leaves some out. The sample has roughly 2,000 clones, around four fifths seen once. Material for sequencing was pancreas tissue with idiopathic chronic pancreatitis. These receptors were taken from a human donor with chronic pancreatitis.

This clone was counted only a few times. J is TRBJ2-7 and V is TRBV4-1, with D perhaps matching TRBD2 (7 bases). The CDR3 sequence is 15 residues long. Looked up from germline, CDR1 is MGHRA and CDR2 is YSYEKL. Trimming stripped 0 bases from V and 5 bases from J, with 14 bases between. The CDR3 nucleotides read TGCGCCAGCAGCCAAGAGCAACGGGGGGCCCACGAGCAGTACTTC. Its translation is CASSQEQRGAHEQYF.

This clone was recorded only once. This chain uses TRBV3-1 (or the pseudogene TRBV3-2) with TRBJ2-3; tentative D call: TRBD2 (7 bases). Germline CDR1 reads LGHDT; CDR2 reads YNNKEL (reference sequence). This CDR3 contains 13 residues. Trimming took 5 bases from V and 4 from J, leaving 10 bases between them. Here the CDR3 reads CASSGGAPDTQYF. The CDR3 nucleotides are TGTGCCAGCAGCGGGGGGGCCCCAGATACGCAGTATTTT.

The CDR3, as DNA: TGCGCCAGCAGCCAAAAGGGACAGGGCACCTCACCCCTCCACTTT. Encoded protein: CASSQKGQGTSPLHF. The rearrangement links TRBV4-1 to TRBJ1-6; 9 nucleotides align to TRBD1. V lost 2 bases, J lost 10 bases, and 6 bases stayed unmatched. The CDR3 consists of 15 residues. Germline V lookup: CDR1 MGHRA, CDR2 YSYEKL.

V is TRBV12-5 and J is TRBJ2-3, with 14 nucleotides matching TRBD2. This CDR3 contains 16 residues. Trimming took 5 bases from V and 4 from J; bases not matched to a gene: 5. CDR1 and CDR2 from the germline V gene are LGHNT and FRNRAP. The CDR3 is CASGLGTSGSADTQYF. DNA of the CDR3: TGTGCTAGTGGTCTCGGGACTAGCGGGAGCGCAGATACGCAGTATTTT.

This clone was picked up one time. The chain joins TRBV11-1 to TRBJ2-3; D perhaps matches TRBD2 (5 bases). Between the trimmed V and J ends, which lost 1 base and 3 bases, there was a span of 8 bases. CDR3 length: 14 residues. Germline V gives CDR1 SGHAT, CDR2 FQDESV (reference sequence). CDR3 sequence reads: CASSLELGTDTQYF. The DNA for the CDR3 is TGTGCCAGCAGCTTAGAACTAGGGACAGATACGCAGTATTTT.

A few counts support this clone. The chain combines TRBV3-1 (or the pseudogene TRBV3-2) with TRBJ2-1, with 10 bases that match TRBD2. The CDR3 is 17 residues long. Germline V gene data show CDR1 as LGHDT and CDR2 as YNNKEL (reference sequence). Unmatched junction bases numbered 9, after V lost 0 bases and J lost 7 bases. The CDR3 region is CASSQEASGRVGNEQFF. DNA for the CDR3: TGTGCCAGCAGCCAAGAAGCCAGCGGGAGGGTTGGGAATGAGCAGTTCTTC.

V usage is TRBV28 and J usage is TRBJ1-5; 7 positions match TRBD1. From germline, CDR1 is MDHEN and CDR2 SYDVKM. Trimming removed 2 bases from V and 6 bases from J; junction bases left unmatched: 16. This CDR3 spans 18 amino acids. CDR3 DNA sequence: TGTGCCAGCAGTTTAACAGACAGGGATATACCGGGCACTCAGCCCCAGCATTTT. Translated, it gives CASSLTDRDIPGTQPQHF.

The chain uses TRBV4-3 and TRBJ1-1; possible D gene TRBD1, 5 bases. The ends were cut back, 0 bases at V and 9 bases at J, with 11 bases in the middle. Germline V gene lookup returns CDR1 LGHNA and CDR2 YSLEER. CDR3 length equals 13 residues. DNA for the CDR3: TGCGCCAGCAGCCAAGATCTCCAGGGTAAAGCTTTCTTT. Translated: CASSQDLQGKAFF.

This clone was recorded only once. The chain couples TRBV30 to TRBJ1-1; tentatively, D is TRBD1 (5 bases). The V end was cut by 3 bases, the J end by 4 bases, with 15 bases between. CDR3 length: 14 residues. Per the germline V gene, CDR1 is GTSNPN and CDR2 is SVGIG (reference sequence). DNA for the CDR3: TGTGCCTGGAGCCCGGGACGGAGGAGCACTGAAGCTTTCTTT. Protein product: CAWSPGRRSTEAFF.

The chain joins TRBV19 to TRBJ2-3; D tentatively reads TRBD1 or TRBD2 (5 bases each). V gave up 1 base and J gave up 4 bases, with 21 bases separating them. CDR1 and CDR2 from the germline V gene are LNHDA and SQIVND (reference sequence). This CDR3 is 18 amino acids long. CDR3 nucleotides: TGTGCCAGTAGTATAGGGCCCTCCGGGACCAACCCCGCAGATACGCAGTATTTT. Translated, it gives CASSIGPSGTNPADTQYF.

In its sample, this clone was seen once. The chain has TRBV7-9 and TRBJ2-1; the D is unclear. The length of the CDR3 is 13 residues. Germline CDR1 reads SEHNR; CDR2 reads FQNEAQ (reference sequence). V was shortened by 1 base and J by 14 bases, with 15 bases between the two germline ends. CDR3 in amino acids: CASSLDPGHVEFF. Here the CDR3 DNA reads TGTGCCAGCAGCTTAGATCCCGGGCATGTTGAGTTCTTC.

This clone is categorized as large (0.1 to 1%). The CDR3 here is CASSQGEVSMAETQYF. The CDR3 bases are TGTGCCAGCAGCCAAGGAGAGGTCAGCATGGCAGAGACCCAGTACTTC. The rearrangement uses TRBV4-2 and TRBJ2-5; D unresolved. Germline V lookup: CDR1 LGHNA, CDR2 YNFKEQ. The CDR3 sequence is 16 residues long. Trimming removed 1 base at V and 4 bases at J, with 16 bases between.

The V call is TRBV4-1, the J call TRBJ1-1; possible D gene TRBD1, 5 bases. The CDR3 contains 13 residues. Germline V gene sequence: CDR1 MGHRA, CDR2 YSYEKL. With 3 bases removed from V and 9 bases from J, the gap between germline ends came to 14 bases. The CDR3 protein is CASSQGVTSKAFF. DNA for the CDR3: TGCGCCAGCAGCCAGGGGGTCACCAGTAAAGCTTTCTTT.

This clone appeared a few times. The rearrangement uses TRBV27 and TRBJ2-1; D could derive from TRBD1 or TRBD2 (6 bases each). Trimming left V 4 bases short and J 8 bases short, with 15 bases between. This CDR3 is built from 14 residues. Germline values: CDR1 MNHEY, CDR2 SMNVEV (reference sequence). CDR3 DNA: TGTGCCAGCAGTTGGGAACCGAGGGGGGATGAGCAGTTCTTC. This sequence encodes CASSWEPRGDEQFF.